This TCR beta chain was captured by sequencing in a study of OX40 agonist ivuxolimab in advanced cancers. The overall study: Patients undergoing dose escalation presented with hepatocellular carcinoma, melanoma, renal cell or head and neck cancer.

The CDR3 loop spans 11 amino acids. With 5 bases removed from V and 2 bases from J, the gap between germline ends came to 4 bases. CDR1 and CDR2 from the germline V gene are MNHEY and SVGAGI. Study-wide findings and caveats: There was clonal expansion of CD4+ and CD8+ blood T cells by week 6 at 0.1 to 3.0 mg/kg.

Only in-frame clones appear in the TCRdb table, and some are missing; sequencing was by immunoSEQ multiplex PCR. The sample lists around 86,000 clones, roughly 82% occurring once. Of note for this clone: Its antigen is undetermined.

The sample consisted of CD4+ or CD8+ T cells sorted from blood, taken in a trial of the OX40 agonist ivuxolimab. The sequence was collected from an adult with an advanced solid tumor such as melanoma, head and neck, liver or kidney cancer. This rearrangement joins TRBV6-5 to TRBJ2-7, with unresolved D. The chain's CDR3 is CASSGAYEQYF. CDR3 DNA: TGTGCCAGCAGTGGAGCCTACGAGCAGTACTTC.